The entry below gives a single TCR beta chain sequence along with its context. The data were taken from a study of technical replicates of blood from a few donors. Only in-frame clones appear in the TCRdb table, and some are missing; sequencing was by immunoSEQ multiplex PCR. The sample holds under 95,000 clones; roughly 94% are singletons and the top ten take around 0.25%. Germline loops: CDR1 SEHNR, CDR2 FQNEAQ (reference sequence). CDR3 length equals 13 residues. The ends were cut back, 8 bases at V and 3 bases at J, with 13 bases in the middle. The V call is TRBV7-9, the J call TRBJ1-1; D is perhaps TRBD1 (6 bases). The sequencing sample was made of T cells isolated from PBMCs. The sequence was collected from a human donor in good health. Here the CDR3 DNA reads TGTGCCAGCGGAAGGGGGTCGGACACTGAAGCTTTCTTT. It codes for CASGRGSDTEAFF.